Below, 24 T cell receptor beta chains from the same sample are listed, as sequenced in a study of blood T cell repertoires in COVID-19. Using immunoSEQ multiplex PCR, the repertoire was profiled, and TCRdb retains in-frame clones only, with some absent. The table shows approximately 94,000 clones, with roughly 87% occurring only once. The sample taken for sequencing was peripheral blood. Source of these receptors: a man aged 25 to 40 in a cohort sampled during active COVID-19.

The chain is built from TRBV29-1 and TRBJ1-1, with a tentative D call TRBD1 (5 bases). Germline CDR1 reads SQVTM; CDR2 reads ANQGSEA. This CDR3 contains 12 residues. The ends were cut back, 4 bases at V and 3 bases at J, with 9 bases in the middle. CDR3 region: CSVGGVYTEAFF. For the CDR3, the DNA is TGCAGCGTTGGGGGCGTCTACACTGAAGCTTTCTTT.

This chain connects TRBV3-1 (or the pseudogene TRBV3-2) to TRBJ2-5; 8 bases align to TRBD1. Germline-derived CDR1 and CDR2 are LGHDT and YNNKEL (reference sequence). This CDR3 is built from 16 residues. V gave up 1 base and J gave up 6 bases; unmatched junction bases: 10. CDR3 bases: TGTGCCAGCAGCCAAGTCAGGGGCAGGGGGCGACAGACCCAGTACTTC. It is translated as CASSQVRGRGRQTQYF.

V gene TRBV3-1 (or the pseudogene TRBV3-2) combines with J gene TRBJ1-1; no clear D. Between the trimmed V and J ends, which lost 0 bases and 1 base, there was a span of 6 bases. The CDR3 extends over 14 amino acids. Germline V CDR1 and CDR2: LGHDT, YNNKEL (reference sequence). The CDR3 DNA is TGTGCCAGCAGCCAAGAGACGGGGAACACTGAAGCTTTCTTT. This gives the protein CASSQETGNTEAFF.

The V call is TRBV7-9, the J call TRBJ1-5, with 7 bases lining up with TRBD1. V was clipped by 5 bases and J by 3 bases; unmatched bases: 4. CDR1 is SEHNR and CDR2 is FQNEAQ in the germline V gene (reference sequence). CDR3 length: 14 amino acids. CDR3 protein: CASSQGTANQPQHF. The CDR3 coding sequence is TGTGCCAGCAGCCAAGGGACAGCCAATCAGCCCCAGCATTTT.

The chain employs TRBV10-3 and TRBJ2-2; 8 nucleotides align to TRBD2. With 6 bases clipped from V and 1 base from J, the junction kept 1 base outside the gene matches. The CDR3 is 14 residues long. Germline V lookup: CDR1 ENHRY, CDR2 SYGVKD. The CDR3 DNA is TGTGCCATCAGCGGGGGGGTGAACACCGGGGAGCTGTTTTTT. This translates into CAISGGVNTGELFF.

The genes are TRBV5-1 and TRBJ1-1, with a tentative D call TRBD1 (5 bases). CDR1 is SGHRS and CDR2 is YFSETQ in the germline V gene. This CDR3 is 14 amino acids long. Trimming left V 0 bases short and J 3 bases short, with 9 bases between. The chain's CDR3 is CASSLDGGYTEAFF. Written as DNA, the CDR3 is TGCGCCAGCAGCTTGGACGGGGGGTACACTGAAGCTTTCTTT.

The V gene is TRBV4-1, the J gene TRBJ1-3; maybe TRBD1 (6 bases). Trimming cost V 0 bases and J 0 bases, with 9 bases left between them. The CDR3 consists of 16 residues. Germline assignment: CDR1 MGHRA and CDR2 YSYEKL. The CDR3 is CASSQEQGSSGNTIYF. Here the CDR3 DNA reads TGCGCCAGCAGCCAAGAACAGGGCTCCTCTGGAAACACCATATATTTT.

V usage is TRBV19 and J usage is TRBJ2-1, with D hard to call. Germline V gives CDR1 LNHDA, CDR2 SQIVND (reference sequence). This CDR3 contains 15 residues. Trimming took off 3 bases at V and 6 bases at J, with 15 bases between the two ends. The CDR3 loop is CASSIWVHSGNEQFF. CDR3 nucleotide sequence: TGTGCCAGTAGTATTTGGGTGCACTCGGGCAATGAGCAGTTCTTC.

For this clone: Additional DNA sequences in this sample encode the identical CDR3. The J gene is TRBJ2-7, the V gene TRBV19; a weak D match, TRBD1 (5 bases). The CDR3 loop spans 13 amino acids. V was trimmed by 1 base and J by 4 bases, leaving 8 bases between them. CDR1 and CDR2 (germline): LNHDA, SQIVND (reference sequence). The CDR3 here is CASSIGQGYEQYF. CDR3 coding DNA: TGTGCCAGTAGTATAGGGCAGGGTTACGAGCAGTACTTC.

This sequence joins TRBV27 and TRBJ1-2, with TRBD1 matching 8 bases. The CDR3 covers 16 residues. Unmatched junction bases numbered 9, after V lost 1 base and J lost 5 bases. Germline V gene data show CDR1 as MNHEY and CDR2 as SMNVEV (reference sequence). CDR3 nucleotides: TGTGCCAGCAGTTTATACCGAGGCACAGGGGGTTATGGCTACACCTTC. This encodes CASSLYRGTGGYGYTF.

V and J are TRBV19 and TRBJ1-5; 10 nucleotides line up with TRBD1. The germline gives CDR1 LNHDA, CDR2 SQIVND (reference sequence). CDR3 size: 18 residues. The J segment lost 4 bases and the V segment lost 5 bases, leaving 14 bases of the junction unmatched. The CDR3: CASSPGTGAAWGNQPQHF. The CDR3 DNA is TGTGCCAGTAGTCCCGGGACAGGGGCCGCGTGGGGAAATCAGCCCCAGCATTTT.

The chain uses TRBV6-2 or TRBV6-3 and TRBJ1-5, with 8 bases fitting TRBD1. V shed 3 bases, J shed 2 bases, and the junction held 6 bases outside the gene matches. Germline assignment: CDR1 MNHEY and CDR2 SVGEGT. The CDR3 contains 16 residues. CDR3 DNA: TGTGCCAGCAGTTATAGTCAGGGGGCACGCAATCAGCCCCAGCATTTT. Translated: CASSYSQGARNQPQHF.

This sequence joins TRBV5-1 and TRBJ2-3; 8 bases are a match to TRBD2. V lost 1 base, J lost 5 bases, and 6 bases stayed unmatched. The germline V gene encodes CDR1 SGHRS and CDR2 YFSETQ. The CDR3 sequence is 15 residues long. CDR3 nucleotide sequence: TGCGCCAGCAGCTTGCCAGCGGGGGTGGTAGATACGCAGTATTTT. It specifies CASSLPAGVVDTQYF. The whole variable domain, filled in from reference TRBV5-1 and TRBJ2-3, reads KAGVTQTPRYLIKTRGQQVTLSCSPISGHRSVSWYQQTPGQGLQFLFEYFSETQRNKGNFPGRFSGRQFSNSRSEMNVSTLELGDSALYLCASSLPAGVVDTQYFGPGTRLTVL.

The chain recombines TRBV19 with TRBJ2-7; maybe TRBD1 (5 bases). V lost 6 bases and J 2 bases, leaving 17 bases between the germline ends. CDR1 and CDR2 (germline): LNHDA, SQIVND (reference sequence). The CDR3 is 15 residues long. CDR3 amino acids: CASSRTVGVAYEQYF. In DNA form, the CDR3 reads TGTGCCAGTAGCCGAACAGTAGGGGTAGCCTACGAGCAGTACTTC.

The rearrangement joins TRBV30 to TRBJ1-1; TRBD1 matches 9 bases. The trim removed 5 bases at V and 0 bases at J, leaving 16 bases unmatched. The germline CDR1 and CDR2 sequences are GTSNPN and SVGIG (reference sequence). This CDR3 comprises 18 residues. The CDR3 reads CAWVSGTGLNLMNTEAFF. CDR3 bases: TGTGCCTGGGTCTCCGGGACAGGGCTTAATCTGATGAACACTGAAGCTTTCTTT.

This clone was counted between two and nine times. This rearrangement joins TRBV11-2 to TRBJ2-1; TRBD1 aligns across 10 bases. V lost 1 base, J lost 6 bases, and 3 bases stayed unmatched. The CDR3 runs 15 residues. Germline-derived CDR1 and CDR2 are SGHAT and FQNNGV. CDR3 sequence reads: CASSLVGDRGNEQFF. Here the CDR3 DNA reads TGTGCCAGCAGCTTAGTTGGGGACAGGGGCAATGAGCAGTTCTTC.

The gene calls are TRBV25-1 and TRBJ1-2, with 7 bases that match TRBD1. The CDR3 consists of 13 residues. Looked up from germline, CDR1 is MGHDK and CDR2 is SYGVNS. V gave up 4 bases and J gave up 4 bases; unmatched junction bases: 3. CDR3 sequence: CASSGGQIYGYTF. The CDR3 bases are TGTGCCAGCAGTGGGGGACAGATCTATGGCTACACCTTC.

This chain uses TRBV27 with TRBJ2-2, with TRBD2 identical over 8 bases. Trimming removed 5 bases from V and 6 bases from J; junction bases left unmatched: 5. Germline loops: CDR1 MNHEY, CDR2 SMNVEV (reference sequence). CDR3 length: 14 amino acids. The CDR3, as DNA: TGTGCCAGCAGTGGGACTAGAGGGTCCGGGGAGCTGTTTTTT. Amino acid sequence: CASSGTRGSGELFF.

The V gene is TRBV28, the J gene TRBJ1-1; D is uncertain. Germline CDR1 reads MDHEN; CDR2 reads SYDVKM. There are 12 residues in the CDR3. The V and J ends lost 6 bases and 6 bases respectively, with 11 bases between them. For the CDR3, the DNA is TGTGCCAGCAGACCCTCAGGCCCTGAAGCTTTCTTT. It yields the protein CASRPSGPEAFF.

The rearrangement uses TRBV7-2 and TRBJ2-7, with 11 bases fitting TRBD2. Per the germline V gene, CDR1 is SGHTA and CDR2 is FQGNSA. V was clipped by 5 bases and J by 2 bases; unmatched bases: 8. The CDR3 runs 16 residues. The CDR3 sequence: CASSRSGGAAAYEQYF. In nucleotides, the CDR3 is TGTGCCAGCAGCCGTAGCGGGGGGGCCGCTGCCTACGAGCAGTACTTC. The whole variable domain, remainder taken from reference TRBV7-2 and TRBJ2-7, is GAGVSQSPSNKVTEKGKDVELRCDPISGHTALYWYRQSLGQGLEFLIYFQGNSAPDKSGLPSDRFSAERTGGSVSTLTIQRTQQEDSAVYLCASSRSGGAAAYEQYFGPGTRLTVT.

This clone was seen more than once but under ten times. The V gene is TRBV3-1 (or the pseudogene TRBV3-2), the J gene TRBJ2-2; 7 bases match TRBD1. The length of the CDR3 is 17 residues. V trimming: 1 base; J trimming: 7 bases; junction bases outside the gene matches: 12. Per the germline V gene, CDR1 is LGHDT and CDR2 is YNNKEL (reference sequence). The CDR3 nucleotides are TGTGCCAGCAGCCAAGTTGGAGACAGGGTGGGTGGCGGGGAGCTGTTTTTT. The encoded protein is CASSQVGDRVGGGELFF.

In this sample, this clone turned up a few times. This CDR3 is also generated by other DNA sequences in the sample. The chain uses TRBV25-1 and TRBJ1-6; D gene unclear. Germline CDR1 MGHDK, CDR2 SYGVNS. There are 13 residues in the CDR3. Trimming removed 0 bases at V and 8 bases at J, with 5 bases between. The CDR3 spells CASSEYEDSPLHF. The CDR3 DNA follows: TGTGCCAGCAGTGAATATGAGGATTCACCCCTCCACTTT.

The rearrangement joins TRBV5-1 to TRBJ2-2, with 7 bases fitting TRBD1. The CDR3 spans 14 residues. Germline V lookup: CDR1 SGHRS, CDR2 YFSETQ. The V gene end was trimmed by 5 bases and the J gene end by 1 base; junction bases not matched to a gene: 2. CDR3 DNA: TGCGCCAGCAGAGACAGGGTGAACACCGGGGAGCTGTTTTTT. The encoded protein is CASRDRVNTGELFF.

This sequence joins TRBV14 and TRBJ2-5; no clear D gene. The germline V and J ends were trimmed by 4 bases and 2 bases, with 17 bases remaining between them. Germline V lookup: CDR1 SGHDN, CDR2 FVKESK. This CDR3 has 16 residues. The CDR3 DNA follows: TGTGCCAGCAGCCTCCTCGCATGGGCAGGTCAAGAGACCCAGTACTTC. It is translated as CASSLLAWAGQETQYF.